This T cell receptor beta chain came from a study of blood T cells in healthy people across ages. Findings of the study overall: Leaving the PBMCs unsorted stopped any conclusive comparison of naive versus antigen-experienced cells. Roughly linear age-related decline in beta diversity appeared, significant by age about 40. Nothing was known about donor CMV status, and this possibly confounded expanded clonotype changes.

PBMCs, at least 6 million per sample, were isolated. Worth noting for this clonotype: Antigen: not known.

Germline CDR1 DFQATT, CDR2 SNEGSKA (reference sequence). The V end was cut by 1 base, the J end by 4 bases, with 7 bases between. The CDR3 covers 12 residues. For the second PCR, which ran for roughly 6 to 12 cycles, a sample-barcoded 5' primer and a J-beta primer mix were used. TCRdb reprocessed the 5' RACE reads via MiXCR and lists one record per CDR3 protein. The sample records roughly 800,000 distinct CDR3 sequences, about three fifths being singletons. This clonotype was sampled from a man aged 25-45 years in good health. This chain joins TRBV20-1 and TRBJ1-1; D remains unclear. The sequenced material came from blood. This chain's CDR3 is CSARVSITEAFF. The CDR3 DNA reads as TGCAGTGCTAGAGTCAGCATCACTGAAGCTTTCTTT.